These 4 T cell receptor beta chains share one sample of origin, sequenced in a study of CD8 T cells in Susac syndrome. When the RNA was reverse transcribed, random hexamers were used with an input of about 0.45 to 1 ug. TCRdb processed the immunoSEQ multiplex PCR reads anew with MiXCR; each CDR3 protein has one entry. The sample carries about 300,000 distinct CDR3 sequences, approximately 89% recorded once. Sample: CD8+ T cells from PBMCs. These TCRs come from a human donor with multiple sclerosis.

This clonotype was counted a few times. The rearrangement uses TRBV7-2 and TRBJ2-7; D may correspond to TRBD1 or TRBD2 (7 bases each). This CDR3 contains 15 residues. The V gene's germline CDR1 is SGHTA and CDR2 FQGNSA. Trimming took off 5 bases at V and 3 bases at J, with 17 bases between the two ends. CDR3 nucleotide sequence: TGTGCCAGCAGCGGACGAGACAGGGACTACTACGAGCAGTACTTC. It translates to CASSGRDRDYYEQYF. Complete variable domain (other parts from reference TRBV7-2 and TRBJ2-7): GAGVSQSPSNKVTEKGKDVELRCDPISGHTALYWYRQSLGQGLEFLIYFQGNSAPDKSGLPSDRFSAERTGGSVSTLTIQRTQQEDSAVYLCASSGRDRDYYEQYFGPGTRLTVT.

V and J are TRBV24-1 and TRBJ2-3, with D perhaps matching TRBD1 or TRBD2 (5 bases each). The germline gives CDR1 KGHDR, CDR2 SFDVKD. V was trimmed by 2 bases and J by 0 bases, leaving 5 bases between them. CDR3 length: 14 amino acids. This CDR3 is CATSDWDSTDTQYF. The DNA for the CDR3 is TGTGCCACCAGTGATTGGGACAGCACAGATACGCAGTATTTT.

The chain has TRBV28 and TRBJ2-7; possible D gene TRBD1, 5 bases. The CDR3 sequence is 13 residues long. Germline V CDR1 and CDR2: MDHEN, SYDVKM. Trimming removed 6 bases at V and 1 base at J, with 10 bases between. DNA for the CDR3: TGTGCCAGCAGCACCGACAGATCCTACGAGCAGTACTTC. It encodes CASSTDRSYEQYF.

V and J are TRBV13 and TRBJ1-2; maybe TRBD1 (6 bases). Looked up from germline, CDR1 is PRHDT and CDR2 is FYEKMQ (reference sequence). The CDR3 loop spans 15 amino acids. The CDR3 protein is CMGGQGPGESYGYTF. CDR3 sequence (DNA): TGTATGGGTGGGCAGGGGCCGGGGGAAAGCTATGGCTACACCTTC.